One and the same sample provided the 4 T cell receptor beta chains below, sequenced in a study of regulatory T cells in long-lasting Graves disease. Assembly of TCR beta libraries relied on iRepertoire HTBI primers together with Arm-PCR of CDR3 regions. From the multiplex PCR reads, TCRdb called clonotypes with MiXCR, one entry per CDR3 protein. The sample includes 400,000 to 650,000 distinct CDR3 sequences, about 16% of them seen just once. Time point indicated: newly diagnosed GD, antithyroid drugs for less than 3 months. From RNA extracted from PBMCs, the TCR library was made. This sample was shared with a second study, whose subject was T cells in Graves' hyperthyroidism and ophthalmopathy.

The sequencing used peripheral blood mononuclear cells (PBMCs), collected at new diagnosis, from a patient treated with antithyroid drugs. The receptor source for this set is a middle-aged woman with Graves disease.

The chain joins TRBV11-2 to TRBJ2-7; possibly TRBD2 for D (6 bases). The CDR3 contains 16 residues. V shed 4 bases and J shed 1 base, with 17 bases lying between them. From germline, CDR1 is SGHAT and CDR2 FQNNGV. The CDR3 region has the DNA TGTGCCAGCAGCTACCCCCGGGAGCACAGTTCCTACGAGCAGTACTTC. Translated: CASSYPREHSSYEQYF.

This clonotype appeared many times. V usage is TRBV30 and J usage is TRBJ1-2; no clear D gene. This CDR3 spans 11 amino acids. V lost 0 bases and J lost 5, with 4 bases in between. The germline V gene has CDR1 GTSNPN and CDR2 SVGIG (reference sequence). CDR3 nucleotide sequence: TGTGCCTGGAGTGTGGCGTATGGCTACACCTTC. It yields the protein CAWSVAYGYTF. Using reference TRBV30 and TRBJ1-2 for the parts outside the CDR3, the full variable domain is SQTIHQWPATLVQPVGSPLSLECTVEGTSNPNLYWYRQAAGRGLQLLFYSVGIGQISSEVPQNLSASRPQDRQFILSSKKLLLSDSGFYLCAWSVAYGYTFGSGTRLTVV.

This clonotype was observed a few times. The chain employs TRBV2 and TRBJ2-7; D may be TRBD1 (5 bases). The V end was cut by 6 bases, the J end by 2 bases, with 14 bases between. This CDR3 is 14 amino acids long. CDR1 is SNHLY, CDR2 FYNNEI, per germline. The CDR3: CASRAGIGTYEQYF. The CDR3, as DNA: TGTGCCAGCAGGGCAGGGATCGGAACCTACGAGCAGTACTTC.

Ten or more counts support this clonotype. V gene TRBV20-1 combines with J gene TRBJ1-1; 10 positions match TRBD1. The CDR3 is 14 residues long. CDR1 and CDR2 (germline): DFQATT, SNEGSKA (reference sequence). Losses at the gene ends were 5 bases for V and 5 bases for J; bases not matched to a gene: 8. The CDR3: CSASRQGARTEAFF. CDR3 sequence (DNA): TGCAGTGCTTCGAGACAGGGGGCGCGGACTGAAGCTTTCTTT.